The subject of this entry is one TCR beta chain. Its antigen is currently unknown. The sample belongs to a study of beta chain features in type 1 diabetes. Whole-study findings and limits: In cDNA sequencing, cells with high TCR expression could be over-represented.

Expressed TCRB transcripts were sequenced after all isolated RNA was converted to cDNA. Sequencing used immunoSEQ multiplex PCR; TCRdb keeps in-frame clones, though not all of them. This repertoire shows over 700,000 clones, roughly 16% found once; its top ten account for about 0.02%. In all sorted populations, purity surpassed 95%. The sequencing sample was made of naive CD4+ T cells from blood. The receptor comes from a woman aged 18-29 years in good health.

The CDR3 region is CASSQRNNVGEKLFF. In nucleotides, the CDR3 is TGTGCCAGCAGCCAACGTAACAATGTCGGTGAAAAACTGTTTTTT. The chain is built from TRBV4-2 and TRBJ1-4; no clear D. With 2 bases removed from V and 7 bases from J, the gap between germline ends came to 14 bases. CDR1 and CDR2 (germline): LGHNA, YNFKEQ. The length of the CDR3 is 15 residues.